Here is one T cell receptor (beta chain) with its context. The target of this receptor is not known. At one end, the junction sequence differs from germline, possibly due to a read error. The CDR3 measures 16 amino acids from cysteine to phenylalanine. Only the CDR3 DNA stays, 48 bases, in frame from base 1. The germline V gene specifies MGHRA as CDR1 and YSYEKL as CDR2. Total RNA and DNA were co-extracted without cell sorting from 20-30 mg of bulk tissue using the AllPrep DNA/RNA mini kit. Between late 2015 and early 2016, 4 or 5 patients in China with histopathologically diagnosed primary liver carcinoma had their tumors surgically resected. Chronic HBV infection was present in the patients, and the patients were treatment-naive at sampling. Five spatially separated regions were sampled per tumor: superior, inferior, left-lateral and right-lateral poles, plus the tumor centre. More than 85% viable tumor cells were found by histology in every tumor sample. Pieces of fresh tumor and adjacent tissue were cut in half, with one half kept in RNAlater at -80 degrees C and the other half sent for histology.

The data were taken from a study of tumor-infiltrating lymphocytes in primary liver carcinoma (dated by TCRdb to 2017 to 2019). In the study overall: Hepatocellular carcinoma (four) or combined HCC and intrahepatic cholangiocarcinoma (one) was present in the five patients, who were three men and two women aged 30 to 69 years. The five patients had tumors staged T1-T3 N0M0, with maximum diameters ranging from about 4.2 to 11 cm. Roughly 3.5 to 7.5 million productive TCRbeta reads were obtained per sample, and no significant difference in read depth was found between tissue types. The study combined TCRbeta repertoire sequencing, expression microarrays and whole-exome sequencing across five regions of each liver tumor, with adjacent normal tissue and blood. A total of approximately 35 specimens from 5 patients underwent TCRbeta repertoire sequencing, comprising 25 or so tumor regions, 5 adjacent noncancerous liver tissues and 5 peripheral blood samples. To link TCRbeta repertoire diversity to the local molecular phenotype, the approximately 24 tumor region samples were profiled with Agilent mRNA microarrays. High reproducibility was observed for the technical replicate repertoires, with mean shared-clone rates roughly 0.87 and correlation coefficients above 0.95. Points the paper makes about the study in general: Only the TCR beta chain was sequenced, so true repertoire diversity is likely underestimated because unpaired alpha chains were not captured. Pairs of tumor regions showed greater repertoire overlap (mean about 35%) than tumor-adjacent pairs (approximately 17%) or tumor-blood pairs (approximately 15%), which is consistent with antigen-driven expansion. A significantly larger repertoire fraction was made up by the top 250 clones in tumors than in blood (p = 0.039). Because the samples were bulk and unsorted, CD4+ and CD8+ T cell repertoires could not be compared. Only a few patients were included in the study, and the authors note that the findings should be validated in a larger study. Only about 7-25% of top clones were found in all five regions of a tumor, suggesting spatial heterogeneity of tumor-infiltrating T cells.

TCRbeta-specific cDNA was reverse-transcribed from roughly 500 ng total RNA using a constant-region primer and ProtoScript II reverse transcriptase. Three nested multiplex PCR rounds, following a slightly modified ARM-PCR procedure, were used to build the TCRbeta libraries. The first two PCR rounds used multiplex TRBV1-TRBV30 forward primers with a Cbeta reverse primer, each for roughly 11 cycles. Sample barcodes and Illumina adapters were added in a final 25-cycle PCR using Deep VentR polymerase. Before sequencing, amplicons between 200 and 500 bp were purified from gel using a QIAquick gel extraction kit. An Illumina HiSeq 2500 was used to sequence the TCRbeta amplicons, generating 250-bp paired-end reads. In the paper's pipeline: Quality trimming of reads was performed with Trimmomatic v0.33, and paired reads were merged with FLASH v1.2.11 so that full CDR3 sequences could be recovered. V, D and J germline segments were assigned to the rearranged TCRbeta sequences using MiGEC v1.2.1b. VDJtools v1.0.0 computed clonotype statistics and Shannon-Wiener diversity indices. Except for diversity analysis, only each sample's 250 most abundant clonotypes were used in subsequent analyses to reduce sampling bias. TCRdb reran the public reads through fastp at Q25 and MiXCR, keeping productive beta chains. Rows merge per CDR3 protein into single entries with the most common DNA and genes. It is TCRdb's table, rather than the study itself, that gives the V and J calls and clone size. The sample contains 100,000 to 120,000 distinct CDR3 sequences, about four fifths of them found a single time. The ten largest clones represent approximately 20% of the sample.

This chain is built from TRBV4-1 and TRBJ2-1, and 9 bases in between align with TRBD2. The clonotype comes from a man between 40 and 49 years old with primary liver carcinoma and hepatitis B virus infection. The sample taken for sequencing was liver tumor tissue from sampling region 3. This sample's cell subset or site label indicates: tumor region T3, left-lateral pole. The DNA is TGCGCCAACAGCCAAGAGCTGACTAGCGGACAAAGTGAGCAGTTCTTC. This gives the protein CANSQELTSGQSEQFF.